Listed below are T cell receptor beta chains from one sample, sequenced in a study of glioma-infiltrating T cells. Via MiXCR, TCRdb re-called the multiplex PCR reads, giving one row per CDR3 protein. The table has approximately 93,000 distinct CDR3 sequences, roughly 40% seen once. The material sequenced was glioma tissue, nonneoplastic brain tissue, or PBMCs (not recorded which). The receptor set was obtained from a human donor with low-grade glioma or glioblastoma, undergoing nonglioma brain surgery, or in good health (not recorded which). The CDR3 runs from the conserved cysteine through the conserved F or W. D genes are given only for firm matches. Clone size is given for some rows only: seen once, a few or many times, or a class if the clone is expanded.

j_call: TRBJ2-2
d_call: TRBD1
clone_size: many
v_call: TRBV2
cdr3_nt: TGTGCCAGAAGCGAAGAGGCAGGGGGCTACACCGGGGAGCTGTTTTTT
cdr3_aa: CARSEEAGGYTGELFF

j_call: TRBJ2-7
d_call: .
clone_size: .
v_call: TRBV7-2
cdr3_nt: TGTGCCAGCAGCTTAGATGGGCAGGGATGTTACGAGCAGTACTTC
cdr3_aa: CASSLDGQGCYEQYF

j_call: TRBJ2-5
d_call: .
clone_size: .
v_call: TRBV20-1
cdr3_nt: TGCAGTGCTAGAGATGCTACTGAAGGGGGGGTGCACCAAGAGACCCTGTACTTC
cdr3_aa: CSARDATEGGVHQETLYF

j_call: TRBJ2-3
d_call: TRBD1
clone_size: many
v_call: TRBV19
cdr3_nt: TGTGCCAGTAGCGGCGCGCGGACAGGGAGCACAGATACGCAGTATTTT
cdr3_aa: CASSGARTGSTDTQYF

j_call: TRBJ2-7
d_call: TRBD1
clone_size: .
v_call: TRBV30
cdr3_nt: TGTGCCTGGAGTCCGGGACAGGGGCGCAACGAGCAGTACTTC
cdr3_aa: CAWSPGQGRNEQYF

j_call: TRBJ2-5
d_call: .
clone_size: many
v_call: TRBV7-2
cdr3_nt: TGTGCCAGCAGCCTAGGTTTACCTTCGCAAGAGACCCAGTACTTC
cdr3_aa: CASSLGLPSQETQYF

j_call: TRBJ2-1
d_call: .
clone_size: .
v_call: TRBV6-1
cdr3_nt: TGTGCCAGCAGTGAAGGAGGCACAGGGTGGCAGTTCTTC
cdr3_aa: CASSEGGTGWQFF

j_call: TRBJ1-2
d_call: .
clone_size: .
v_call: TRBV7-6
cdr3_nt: TGTGCACGCAGCCCCCGGTGGGGGGCTGGGGGTTTC
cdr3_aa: CARSPRWGAGGF

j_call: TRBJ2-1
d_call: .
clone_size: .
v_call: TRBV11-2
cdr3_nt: TGTGCCAGCAGCTTAGTGCTACTTAAGCAGTTATTC
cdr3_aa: CASSLVLLKQLF

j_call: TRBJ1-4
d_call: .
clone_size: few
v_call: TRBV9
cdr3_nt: TGTGCCAGCAGCGTAGCCGGTTCTTTCGGGATAAATGAAAAACTGTTTTTT
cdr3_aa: CASSVAGSFGINEKLFF

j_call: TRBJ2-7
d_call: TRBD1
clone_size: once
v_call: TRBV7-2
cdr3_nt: TGTGCCAGCAGCTCCCGGGACAGTTTAGGTCTCCCCTACCAGCAGTACTTC
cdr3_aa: CASSSRDSLGLPYQQYF

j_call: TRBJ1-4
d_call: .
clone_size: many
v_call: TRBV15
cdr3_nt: TGTGCCACCAGCAGAGTCGTCAGCTTTAATGAAAAACTGTTTTTT
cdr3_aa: CATSRVVSFNEKLFF

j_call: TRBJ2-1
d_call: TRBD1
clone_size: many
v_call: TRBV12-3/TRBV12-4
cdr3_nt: TGTGCCAGCAGTCGACAGGGAAATGAGCAGTTCTTC
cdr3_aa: CASSRQGNEQFF

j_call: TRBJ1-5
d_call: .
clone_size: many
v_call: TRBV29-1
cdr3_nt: TGCAGCGTCGAAACAGGGAACAATCAGCCCCAGCATTTT
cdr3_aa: CSVETGNNQPQHF

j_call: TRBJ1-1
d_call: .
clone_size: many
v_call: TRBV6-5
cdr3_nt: TGTGCCAGCAGTTACGGCACTGAAGCTTTCTTT
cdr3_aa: CASSYGTEAFF

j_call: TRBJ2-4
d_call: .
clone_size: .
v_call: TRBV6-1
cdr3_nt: TGTGCCAGCCTCGACAGGACGAGTTACTTC
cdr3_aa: CASLDRTSYF

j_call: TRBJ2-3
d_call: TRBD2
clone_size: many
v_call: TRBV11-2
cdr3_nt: TGTGCCAGCAGCCTCCTGGGGGGGAGCACAGATACGCAGTATTTT
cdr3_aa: CASSLLGGSTDTQYF